The source of this TCR beta chain is a study of Ad26.COV2.S vaccination and SARS-CoV-2 variants (dated by TCRdb to the early 2020s). As for the study more broadly: Donors in the vaccine arm were drawn from COV1001, a multicentre, randomized, double-blind, placebo-controlled phase I-IIa trial testing Ad26.COV2.S in healthy adults. TCRbeta repertoire sequencing served as the tool for gauging how specific and how broad the SARS-CoV-2-reactive T cell receptors were following Ad26.COV2.S vaccination. A total of 32 samples were included in the TCR-sequenced set, comprising roughly 19 Ad26.COV2.S vaccine recipients, 5 placebo recipients and 8 SARS-CoV-2 convalescent individuals. Ad26.COV2.S was given intramuscularly at 5x10^10 or 1x10^11 viral particles, as a single shot or as two shots 56 days apart. Participants in the trial were split at random into five groups of five each, receiving low-dose or high-dose Ad26.COV2.S once or twice, or else placebo on both occasions. Investigators did not know the trial group allocation while performing experiments and assessing outcomes.

What the authors observed across the whole study: Higher spike-specific TCR breadth was observed in Ad26.COV2.S recipients than in placebo recipients (P = 0.0014). The authors noted that total T cell responses may have been underestimated by the TCR breadth and depth analyses. Vaccine and placebo recipients had similar non-spike TCR breadth, a finding consistent with the vaccine containing only spike. After vaccination, spike-specific CD8+ and CD4+ T cell responses were reported to show substantial breadth. The study lacked the statistical power to compare responses across vaccine doses or regimens.

Note on this clone: Its antigen is not yet known. The record has no base qualities; no much larger clone is one base away.

Taken from the germline V gene (reference sequence), the CDR1 and CDR2 loops are GTSNPN and SVGIG. The CDR3 has 14 amino acids, counting the end cysteine and phenylalanine. Of all the DNA, just the CDR3 is kept, 42 bases in frame from base 1. Relative to germline, V is 2 bases shorter and J is 0 bases shorter, with 8 bases between their ends. The sample's treatment or condition label, in plain terms: some 20 received Ad26.COV2.S at low or high dose, single or two shots; a few received placebo; per-sample allocation not given. Repertoires of vaccine and placebo recipients were sequenced from samples taken on day 63 after the first injection. Between 29 July and 7 August 2020, Cohort 1b enrolled around 25 adults aged 18-55 years at one site in Boston, USA. Ad26.COV2.S was a replication-incompetent adenovirus type 26 vector that expressed a prefusion-stabilized SARS-CoV-2 spike protein derived from the original Wuhan strain.

The immunoSEQ Assay was the method used to sequence TCRbeta CDR3 regions. After extraction, genomic DNA underwent amplification by bias-controlled multiplex PCR, followed by high-throughput sequencing. As for the original processing: To quantify the absolute abundance of every unique TCRbeta CDR3 region, sequences were collapsed and filtered. T cell fraction was estimated by normalizing TCRbeta template counts to usable DNA, with usable DNA measured through amplification of reference genes found in all nucleated cells. Repertoire TCRs were annotated as SARS-CoV-2-specific when V gene, CDR3 amino acid sequence and J gene were exactly matched to a known reactive TCR set. The reference SARS-CoV-2 TCR set came from MIRA and was filtered for enrichment in COVID-19-positive ImmuneCODE repertoires, removing public or cross-reactive TCRs. Using the MIRA antigens, annotated TCRs were further analysed by specific ORF or by position within an ORF. Breadth was defined as the number of annotated unique rearrangements divided by the total number of unique productive rearrangements, and depth was defined as the summed frequency of the annotated unique rearrangements. Group comparisons of TCR breadth used two-sided Wilcoxon rank-sum tests. Here the immuneACCESS table is served through TCRdb, limited to in-frame sequences with V and J called. Missing clones are a known gap in these copies; in checked studies unresolved V genes cover under half, and the rest lacks a known reason. The DNA gave D and trimming, while V, J and clone size come from that table. The table for this sample lists under 400,000 clones; over 75% of them were counted only once. The ten largest clones add up to around 3.5% of the sample.

The chain joins TRBV30 to TRBJ2-4, with the D gene call left open. The clonotype comes from a person between 18 and 59 years old who received the Ad26.COV2.S COVID-19 vaccine or a placebo. This specimen was peripheral blood, taken in a trial of Ad26.COV2.S vaccine versus placebo. The CDR3 protein: CAWSPQAAKNIQYF. At the DNA level, the sequence is TGTGCCTGGAGTCCCCAGGCAGCCAAAAACATTCAGTACTTC. Where the CDR3 stops, the reference TRBV30 and TRBJ2-4 genes take over; the full variable domain is SQTIHQWPATLVQPVGSPLSLECTVEGTSNPNLYWYRQAAGRGLQLLFYSVGIGQISSEVPQNLSASRPQDRQFILSSKKLLLSDSGFYLCAWSPQAAKNIQYFGAGTRLSVL.